This TCR beta chain emerged from a study of T-cell memory formation after mild COVID-19. CDR1 and CDR2 (germline): SGHRS, YFSETQ. The CDR3 loop spans 14 amino acids. The V gene end was trimmed by 6 bases and the J gene end by 3 bases; junction bases not matched to a gene: 5. Libraries for TCRalpha and TCRbeta carried sample barcodes and unique molecular identifiers via 5'RACE. TCRdb called the 5' RACE reads again in MiXCR, with one record for every CDR3 protein. The repertoire consists of around 510,000 distinct CDR3 sequences, with less than 25% occurring once and the leading ten covering about 8.7%.

The TCR comes from an adult woman who had mild COVID-19 (a few samples of this study predate the infection). Cell type and time point are not known. The gene calls are TRBV5-1 and TRBJ1-1, with 10 bases fitting TRBD1. The sequenced material came from PBMCs or a T cell subset sorted from them (not recorded which). The CDR3 region is CASKPDRGHTEAFF. CDR3 coding DNA: TGCGCCAGCAAACCCGACAGGGGGCACACTGAAGCTTTCTTT. The full variable domain, rest sourced from reference TRBV5-1 and TRBJ1-1, is KAGVTQTPRYLIKTRGQQVTLSCSPISGHRSVSWYQQTPGQGLQFLFEYFSETQRNKGNFPGRFSGRQFSNSRSEMNVSTLELGDSALYLCASKPDRGHTEAFFGQGTRLTVV.